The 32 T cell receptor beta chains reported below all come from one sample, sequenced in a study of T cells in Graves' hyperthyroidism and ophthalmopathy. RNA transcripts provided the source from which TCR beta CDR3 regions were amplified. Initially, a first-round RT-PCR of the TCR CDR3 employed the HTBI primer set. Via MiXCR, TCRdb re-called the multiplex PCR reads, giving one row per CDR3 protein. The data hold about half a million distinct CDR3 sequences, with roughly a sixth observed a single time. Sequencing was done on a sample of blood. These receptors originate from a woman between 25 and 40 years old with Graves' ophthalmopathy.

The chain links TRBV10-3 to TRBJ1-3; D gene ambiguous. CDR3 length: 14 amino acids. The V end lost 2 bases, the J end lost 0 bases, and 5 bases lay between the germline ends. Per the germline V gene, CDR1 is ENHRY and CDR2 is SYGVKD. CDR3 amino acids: CAISETNSGNTIYF. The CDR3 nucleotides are TGTGCCATCAGTGAGACAAACTCTGGAAACACCATATATTTT.

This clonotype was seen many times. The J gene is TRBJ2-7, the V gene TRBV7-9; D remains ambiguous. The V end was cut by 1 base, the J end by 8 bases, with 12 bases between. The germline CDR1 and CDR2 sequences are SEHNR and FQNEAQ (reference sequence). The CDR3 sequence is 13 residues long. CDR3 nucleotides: TGTGCCAGCAGCTTAGGCCTGGAGCAGCAGCAGTACTTC. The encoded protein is CASSLGLEQQQYF.

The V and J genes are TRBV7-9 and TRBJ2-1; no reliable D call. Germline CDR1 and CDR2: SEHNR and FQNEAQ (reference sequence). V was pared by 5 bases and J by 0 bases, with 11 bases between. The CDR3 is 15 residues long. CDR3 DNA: TGTGCCAGCAGCCTAAACCCGTACTCCTACAATGAGCAGTTCTTC. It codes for CASSLNPYSYNEQFF.

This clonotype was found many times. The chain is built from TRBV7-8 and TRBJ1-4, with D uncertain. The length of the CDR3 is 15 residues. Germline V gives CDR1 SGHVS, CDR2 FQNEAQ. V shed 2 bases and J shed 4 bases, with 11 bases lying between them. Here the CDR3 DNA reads TGTGCCAGCAGCTTAAAGGTCGGCAGTAATGAAAAACTGTTTTTT. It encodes CASSLKVGSNEKLFF.

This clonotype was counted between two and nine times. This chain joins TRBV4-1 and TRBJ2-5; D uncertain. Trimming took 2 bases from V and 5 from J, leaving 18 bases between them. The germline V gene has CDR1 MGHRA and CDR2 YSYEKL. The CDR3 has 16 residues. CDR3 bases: TGCGCCAGCAGCCAAACCGATCTCTACCCGAGGGAGACCCAGTACTTC. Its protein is CASSQTDLYPRETQYF.

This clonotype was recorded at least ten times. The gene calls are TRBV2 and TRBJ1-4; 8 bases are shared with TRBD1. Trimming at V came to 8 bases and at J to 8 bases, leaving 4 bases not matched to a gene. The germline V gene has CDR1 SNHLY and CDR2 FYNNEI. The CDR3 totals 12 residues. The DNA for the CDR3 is TGTGCCAGCGTAGGACAGGGCGAAAAACTGTTTTTT. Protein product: CASVGQGEKLFF.

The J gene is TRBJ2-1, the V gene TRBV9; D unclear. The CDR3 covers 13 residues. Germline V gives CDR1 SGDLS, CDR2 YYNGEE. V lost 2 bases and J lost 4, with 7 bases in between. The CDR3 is CASSVSNYNEQFF. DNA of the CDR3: TGTGCCAGCAGCGTGTCCAATTACAATGAGCAGTTCTTC.

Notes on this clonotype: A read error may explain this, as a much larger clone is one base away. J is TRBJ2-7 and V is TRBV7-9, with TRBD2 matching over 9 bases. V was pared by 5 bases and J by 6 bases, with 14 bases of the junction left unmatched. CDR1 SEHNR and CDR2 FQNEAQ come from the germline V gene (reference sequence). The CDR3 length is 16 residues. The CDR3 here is CASSHRGPAGGGEQYF. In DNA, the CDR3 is TGTGCCAGCAGCCACCGAGGACCAGCGGGAGGAGGCGAGCAGTACTTC.

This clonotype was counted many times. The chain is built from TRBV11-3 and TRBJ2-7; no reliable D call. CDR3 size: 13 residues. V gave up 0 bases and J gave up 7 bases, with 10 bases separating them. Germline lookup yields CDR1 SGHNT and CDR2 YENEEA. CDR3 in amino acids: CASSLEGQNEQYF. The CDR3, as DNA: TGTGCCAGCAGCTTAGAGGGCCAAAATGAGCAGTACTTC.

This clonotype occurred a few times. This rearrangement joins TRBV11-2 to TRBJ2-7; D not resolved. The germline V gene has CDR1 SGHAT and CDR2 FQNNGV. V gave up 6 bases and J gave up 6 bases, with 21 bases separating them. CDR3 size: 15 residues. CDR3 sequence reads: CASRGIRKGRGEQYF. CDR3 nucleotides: TGTGCCAGCAGAGGGATTCGGAAAGGACGAGGCGAGCAGTACTTC.

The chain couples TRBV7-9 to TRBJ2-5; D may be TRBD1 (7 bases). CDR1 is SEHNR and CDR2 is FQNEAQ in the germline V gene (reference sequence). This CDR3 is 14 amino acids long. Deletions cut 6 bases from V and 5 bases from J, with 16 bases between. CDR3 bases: TGTGCCAGCAGAGGGGACAGCGGGTTGGAGACCCAGTACTTC. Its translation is CASRGDSGLETQYF.

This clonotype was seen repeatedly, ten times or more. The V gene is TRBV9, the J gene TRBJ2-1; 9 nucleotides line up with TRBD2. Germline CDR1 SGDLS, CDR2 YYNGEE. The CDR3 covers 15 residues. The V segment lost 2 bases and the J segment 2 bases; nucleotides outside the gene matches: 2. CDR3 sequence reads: CASSVASGAYNEQFF. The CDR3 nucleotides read TGTGCCAGCAGCGTGGCTAGCGGGGCCTACAATGAGCAGTTCTTC.

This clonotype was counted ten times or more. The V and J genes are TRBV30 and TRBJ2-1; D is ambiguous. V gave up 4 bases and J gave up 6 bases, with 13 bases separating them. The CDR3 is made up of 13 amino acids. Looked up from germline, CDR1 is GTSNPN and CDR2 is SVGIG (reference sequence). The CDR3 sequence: CAWTMDDANEQFF. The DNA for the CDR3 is TGTGCCTGGACCATGGACGACGCCAATGAGCAGTTCTTC.

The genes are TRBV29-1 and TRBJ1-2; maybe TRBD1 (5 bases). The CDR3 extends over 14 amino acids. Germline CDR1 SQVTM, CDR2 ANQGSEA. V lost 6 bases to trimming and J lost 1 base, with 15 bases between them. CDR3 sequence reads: CSVIDLGVNYGYTF. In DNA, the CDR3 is TGCAGCGTAATAGATCTAGGGGTTAACTATGGCTACACCTTC.

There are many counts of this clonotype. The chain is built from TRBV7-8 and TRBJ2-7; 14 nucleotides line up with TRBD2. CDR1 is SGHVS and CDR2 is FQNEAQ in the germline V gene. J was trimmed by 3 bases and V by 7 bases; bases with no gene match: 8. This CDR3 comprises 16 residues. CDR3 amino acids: CASTSGTSGSFYEQYF. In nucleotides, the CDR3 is TGTGCCAGCACCTCCGGGACTAGCGGGAGTTTCTACGAGCAGTACTTC.

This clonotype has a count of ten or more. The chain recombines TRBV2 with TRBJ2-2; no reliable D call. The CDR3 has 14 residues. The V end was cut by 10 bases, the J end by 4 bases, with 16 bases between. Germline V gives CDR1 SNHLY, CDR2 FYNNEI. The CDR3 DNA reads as TGTGCCACCACCGGCGGCAGATCCACCGGGGAGCTGTTTTTT. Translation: CATTGGRSTGELFF.

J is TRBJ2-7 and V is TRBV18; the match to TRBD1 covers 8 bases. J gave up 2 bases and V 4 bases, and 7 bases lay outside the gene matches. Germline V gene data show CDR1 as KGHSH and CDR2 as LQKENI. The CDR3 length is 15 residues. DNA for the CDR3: TGTGCCAGCTCACTCCGAGGACAGGGTACCTACGAGCAGTACTTC. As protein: CASSLRGQGTYEQYF.

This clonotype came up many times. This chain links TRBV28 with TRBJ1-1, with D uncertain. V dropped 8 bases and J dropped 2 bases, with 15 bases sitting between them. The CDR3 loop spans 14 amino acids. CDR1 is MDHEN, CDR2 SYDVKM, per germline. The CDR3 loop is CASRKTGSNTEAFF. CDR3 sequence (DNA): TGTGCCAGCCGGAAGACGGGGAGCAACACTGAAGCTTTCTTT.

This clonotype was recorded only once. Here the CDR3 reads CASSYSSSGLAKNIQYF. The CDR3 DNA reads as TGTGCCAGCAGTTACTCGTCTAGCGGATTAGCCAAAAACATTCAGTACTTC. The chain joins TRBV6-5 to TRBJ2-4; 7 bases line up with TRBD2. J was trimmed by 0 bases and V by 0 bases; bases with no gene match: 5. In germline, CDR1 is MNHEY, CDR2 SVGAGI. This CDR3 region has 17 residues.

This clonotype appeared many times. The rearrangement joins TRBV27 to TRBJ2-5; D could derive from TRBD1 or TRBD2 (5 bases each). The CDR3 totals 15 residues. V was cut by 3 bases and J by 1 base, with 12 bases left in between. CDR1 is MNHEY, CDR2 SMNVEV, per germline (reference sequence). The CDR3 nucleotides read TGTGCCAGCAGTTTGGGACCAGATCTCCAAGAGACCCAGTACTTC. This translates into CASSLGPDLQETQYF.

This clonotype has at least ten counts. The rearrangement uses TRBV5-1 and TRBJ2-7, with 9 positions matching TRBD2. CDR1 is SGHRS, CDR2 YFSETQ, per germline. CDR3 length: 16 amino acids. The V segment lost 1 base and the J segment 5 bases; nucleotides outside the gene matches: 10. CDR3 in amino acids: CASSLFGLAGMNEQYF. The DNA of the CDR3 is TGCGCCAGCAGCTTGTTTGGTCTAGCGGGGATGAACGAGCAGTACTTC.

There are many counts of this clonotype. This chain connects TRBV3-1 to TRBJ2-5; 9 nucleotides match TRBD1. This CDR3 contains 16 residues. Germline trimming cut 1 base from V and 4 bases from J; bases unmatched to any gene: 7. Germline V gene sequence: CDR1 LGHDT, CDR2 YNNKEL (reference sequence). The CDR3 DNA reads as TGTGCCAGCAGCCAAGGGGGGACAGGGCGAATAGAGACCCAGTACTTC. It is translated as CASSQGGTGRIETQYF.

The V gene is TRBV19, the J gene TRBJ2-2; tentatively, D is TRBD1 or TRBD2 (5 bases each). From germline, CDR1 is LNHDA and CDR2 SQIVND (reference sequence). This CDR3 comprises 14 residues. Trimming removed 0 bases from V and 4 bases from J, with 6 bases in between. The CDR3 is CASSIEGTTGELFF. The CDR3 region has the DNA TGTGCCAGTAGTATAGAAGGGACCACCGGGGAGCTGTTTTTT.

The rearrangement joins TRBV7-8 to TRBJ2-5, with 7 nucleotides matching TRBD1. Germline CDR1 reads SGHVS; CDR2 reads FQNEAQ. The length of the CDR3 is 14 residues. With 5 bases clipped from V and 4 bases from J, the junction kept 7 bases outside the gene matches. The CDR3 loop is CASSPEGQTETQYF. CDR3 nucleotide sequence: TGTGCCAGCAGCCCCGAGGGACAGACAGAGACCCAGTACTTC.

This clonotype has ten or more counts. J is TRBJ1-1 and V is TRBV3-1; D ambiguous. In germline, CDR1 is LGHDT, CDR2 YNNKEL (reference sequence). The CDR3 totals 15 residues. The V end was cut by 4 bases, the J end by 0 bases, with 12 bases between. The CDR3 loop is CASSLRCSMNTEAFF. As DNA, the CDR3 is TGTGCCAGCAGCCTCCGTTGTTCCATGAACACTGAAGCTTTCTTT.

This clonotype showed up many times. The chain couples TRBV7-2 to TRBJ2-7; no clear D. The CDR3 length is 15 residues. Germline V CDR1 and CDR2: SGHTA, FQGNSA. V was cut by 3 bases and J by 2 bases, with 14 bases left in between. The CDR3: CASSLDQISAYEQYF. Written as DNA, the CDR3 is TGTGCCAGCAGCTTGGACCAAATCTCAGCCTACGAGCAGTACTTC.

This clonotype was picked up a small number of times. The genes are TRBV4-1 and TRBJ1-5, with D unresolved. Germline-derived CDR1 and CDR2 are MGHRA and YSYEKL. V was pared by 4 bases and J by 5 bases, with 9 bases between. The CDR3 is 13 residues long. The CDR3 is CASSRWSYQPQHF. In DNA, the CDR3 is TGCGCCAGCAGCCGGTGGTCCTATCAGCCCCAGCATTTT.

The CDR3 region is CATSDLGLAGSTGELFF. CDR3 in DNA: TGTGCCACCAGTGATTTGGGCCTAGCGGGAAGCACCGGGGAGCTGTTTTTT. V and J are TRBV24-1 and TRBJ2-2, with 9 bases matching TRBD2. Germline CDR1 KGHDR, CDR2 SFDVKD. The CDR3 totals 17 residues. Trimming at V came to 0 bases and at J to 4 bases, leaving 5 bases not matched to a gene.

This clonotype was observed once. CDR3 bases: TGTGCCAGCAGCGCAAGCGGGAGACCCTTAAACGAGCAGTACTTC. This codes for CASSASGRPLNEQYF. This rearrangement joins TRBV7-2 to TRBJ2-7; 8 nucleotides align to TRBD2. The CDR3 sequence is 15 residues long. V lost 5 bases, J lost 5 bases, and 11 bases stayed unmatched. CDR1 and CDR2 from the germline V gene are SGHTA and FQGNSA.

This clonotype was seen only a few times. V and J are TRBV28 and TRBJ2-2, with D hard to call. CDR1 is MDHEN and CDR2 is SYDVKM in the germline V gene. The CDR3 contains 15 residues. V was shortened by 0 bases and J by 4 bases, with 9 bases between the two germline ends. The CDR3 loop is CASSLWGPGTGELFF. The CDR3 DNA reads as TGTGCCAGCAGTTTATGGGGCCCGGGCACCGGGGAGCTGTTTTTT.

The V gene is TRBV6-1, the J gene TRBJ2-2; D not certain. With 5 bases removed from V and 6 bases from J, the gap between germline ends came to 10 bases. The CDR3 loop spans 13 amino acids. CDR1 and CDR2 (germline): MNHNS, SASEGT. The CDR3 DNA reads TGTGCCAGCAGTCAAGGCATTTCCGGGGAGCTGTTTTTT. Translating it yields CASSQGISGELFF.

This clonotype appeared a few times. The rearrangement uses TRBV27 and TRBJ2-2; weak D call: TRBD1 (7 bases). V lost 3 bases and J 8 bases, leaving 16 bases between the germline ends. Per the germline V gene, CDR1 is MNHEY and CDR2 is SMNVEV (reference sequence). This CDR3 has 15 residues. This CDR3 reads CASSFGGGGTGELFF. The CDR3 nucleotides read TGTGCCAGCAGTTTCGGAGGGGGCGGTACAGGGGAGCTGTTTTTT.